Listed here are 12 T cell receptor beta chains from one sample, sequenced in a study of cytomegalovirus exposure and HLA in healthy donors (dated by TCRdb to 2017 to 2019). The library was built by means of the immunoSEQ multiplex PCR assay. For the multiplex PCR, a mixture combining 60 forward primers for TCR Vbeta segments and 13 reverse primers for TCR Jbeta segments was used. The table was pulled from immuneACCESS by TCRdb, which kept in-frame rearrangements only. Such tables lose some clones; where checked, under half of the loss comes from unresolved V genes, and the rest has no known cause. The sample table contains approximately 130,000 clones; only one count was recorded for approximately 80% of them. The ten most abundant clones make up 0.95% to 1.5% of the sample. The sequenced sample was PBMCs. These receptor sequences come from a girl aged 2 to 10 in good health and CMV-seronegative.

The chain carries TRBV7-9 and TRBJ2-5; TRBD2 agrees at 8 bases. Germline V gene data show CDR1 as SEHNR and CDR2 as FQNEAQ (reference sequence). The V segment lost 1 base and the J segment 4 bases; nucleotides outside the gene matches: 8. The CDR3 loop spans 16 amino acids. The CDR3 spells CASSLVVAGMIETQYF. CDR3 DNA sequence: TGTGCCAGCAGCTTAGTCGTAGCGGGGATGATAGAGACCCAGTACTTC.

This chain uses TRBV7-6 with TRBJ2-3; tentatively, D is TRBD1 (5 bases). CDR3 length: 13 residues. Germline V CDR1 and CDR2: SGHVS, FNYEAQ. Trimming stripped 5 bases from V and 5 bases from J, with 11 bases between. CDR3 loop: CASSQEQVDTQYF. The CDR3 DNA is TGTGCCAGCAGCCAAGAACAGGTAGATACGCAGTATTTT.

The V gene is TRBV4-2, the J gene TRBJ1-1; a weak D match, TRBD1 (5 bases). The CDR3 is made up of 11 amino acids. The V gene lost 7 bases and the J gene lost 10 bases, with 13 bases spanning the gap. The V gene's germline CDR1 is LGHNA and CDR2 YNFKEQ. The CDR3 nucleotides are TGTGCCAGCACTCAAGGGGCCGGAGCTTTCTTT. Translation gives CASTQGAGAFF.

This chain joins TRBV7-3 and TRBJ2-5; the match to TRBD2 covers 9 bases. The CDR3 consists of 15 residues. Germline values: CDR1 SGHTA, CDR2 FQGTGA. V gave up 2 bases and J gave up 0 bases; unmatched junction bases: 1. The CDR3 spells CASSLLAGNQETQYF. DNA of the CDR3: TGTGCCAGCAGCTTACTAGCGGGGAACCAAGAGACCCAGTACTTC.

The sample holds one count of this clone. The genes are TRBV15 and TRBJ2-1, with 7 bases matching TRBD2. J lost 0 bases, V lost 0 bases, and 2 bases had no gene match. CDR1 is LNHNV and CDR2 is YYDKDF in the germline V gene (reference sequence). CDR3 length: 16 residues. Written as DNA, the CDR3 is TGTGCCACCAGCAGAGACCGGACTAGCTCCTACAATGAGCAGTTCTTC. Protein product: CATSRDRTSSYNEQFF.

This clone was recorded once. The chain joins TRBV18 to TRBJ2-7; tentative D call: TRBD2 (6 bases). The germline gives CDR1 KGHSH, CDR2 LQKENI. The V end lost 2 bases, the J end lost 7 bases, and 6 bases lay between the germline ends. The CDR3 has 11 residues. The CDR3 DNA follows: TGTGCCAGCTCACCAGGGGGGGAGCAGTACTTC. It is translated as CASSPGGEQYF.

The chain employs TRBV6-5 and TRBJ2-6, with D possibly being TRBD1 (6 bases). V gave up 5 bases and J gave up 0 bases, with 8 bases separating them. Per germline, CDR1 MNHEY and CDR2 SVGAGI. The CDR3 runs to 15 residues. The CDR3 protein is CASSRQDSGANVLTF. The CDR3 coding sequence is TGTGCCAGCAGTCGACAGGACTCTGGGGCCAACGTCCTGACTTTC.

V and J are TRBV18 and TRBJ2-3; TRBD2 aligns across 8 bases. Trimming removed 3 bases from V and 4 bases from J; junction bases left unmatched: 3. Germline V gene sequence: CDR1 KGHSH, CDR2 LQKENI. This CDR3 contains 14 residues. In nucleotides, the CDR3 is TGTGCCAGCTCACCCTCACTAGCGGCAGATACGCAGTATTTT. Translated, it gives CASSPSLAADTQYF.

The chain joins TRBV7-3 to TRBJ2-1; 9 bases are a match to TRBD2. The V and J ends lost 5 bases and 8 bases, in that order; junction bases with no gene match: 10. This CDR3 contains 15 residues. CDR1 is SGHTA and CDR2 is FQGTGA in the germline V gene. CDR3 amino acids: CASSLNSGGRDEQFF. For the CDR3, the DNA is TGTGCCAGCAGCCTCAATAGCGGGGGCCGGGATGAGCAGTTCTTC.

The rearrangement links TRBV1 to TRBJ1-2; the tabulated D call, TRBD1, remains unverified against the DNA. TRBV1 is termed a pseudogene. This CDR3 comprises 16 residues. The CDR3, as DNA: TGCACCAGCAGCCGAAGGACAGGGAGGCTCCTCTATGGCTACACCTTC. This encodes CTSSRRTGRLLYGYTF.

The chain carries TRBV27 and TRBJ2-7; D possibly corresponds to TRBD2 (5 bases). V was shortened by 0 bases and J by 1 base, with 10 bases between the two germline ends. Germline V gene data show CDR1 as MNHEY and CDR2 as SMNVEV (reference sequence). The CDR3 is made up of 15 amino acids. In nucleotides, the CDR3 is TGTGCCAGCAGTTTATCCAGAGCGGCGTCCTACGAGCAGTACTTC. Translated: CASSLSRAASYEQYF.

The chain employs TRBV2 and TRBJ2-3; the D gene is possibly TRBD2 (6 bases). Germline V gene sequence: CDR1 SNHLY, CDR2 FYNNEI. V shed 11 bases and J shed 6 bases, with 18 bases lying between them. This CDR3 contains 13 residues. CDR3 loop: CAGSKSGGDTQYF. In DNA, the CDR3 is TGTGCCGGGAGTAAGTCTGGAGGGGATACGCAGTATTTT.